The next 10 T cell receptor beta chains were all read from a single sample in a study of OX40 agonist ivuxolimab in advanced cancers. The assay was immunoSEQ multiplex PCR, and TCRdb's table has in-frame clones only and misses some. The table has around 100,000 clones, around 93% seen once. The material was CD4+ or CD8+ T cells sorted from blood, obtained in a trial of the OX40 agonist ivuxolimab. These receptors all stem from an adult with an advanced solid tumor such as melanoma, head and neck, liver or kidney cancer.

The chain joins TRBV29-1 to TRBJ2-3, with 10 bases matching TRBD2. Germline CDR1 reads SQVTM; CDR2 reads ANQGSEA. This CDR3 comprises 16 residues. Losses at the gene ends were 6 bases for V and 3 bases for J; bases not matched to a gene: 12. DNA of the CDR3: TGCAGCGTCAACGGGCCTAGCGGGAGATCGACAGATACGCAGTATTTT. Protein product: CSVNGPSGRSTDTQYF.

This chain links TRBV7-2 with TRBJ2-7, with D perhaps TRBD1 or TRBD2 (6 bases each). Germline-derived CDR1 and CDR2 are SGHTA and FQGNSA. CDR3 length: 16 residues. V lost 0 bases and J 6 bases, leaving 18 bases between the germline ends. In nucleotides, the CDR3 is TGTGCCAGCAGCTTAGCGTTGTCGGGGGCTTTGGGCGAGCAGTACTTC. Its translation: CASSLALSGALGEQYF.

This clone was seen only a few times. The chain is built from TRBV2 and TRBJ1-5; no reliable D call. The V and J ends lost 7 bases and 5 bases respectively, with 12 bases between them. This CDR3 region has 13 residues. Germline-derived CDR1 and CDR2 are SNHLY and FYNNEI. The CDR3 bases are TGTGCCAGCAAGCCAGAACTTGATCAGCCCCAGCATTTT. This sequence encodes CASKPELDQPQHF.

This rearrangement joins TRBV4-2 to TRBJ1-3, with 8 nucleotides matching TRBD1. The CDR3 runs 18 residues. The germline gives CDR1 LGHNA, CDR2 YNFKEQ. The ends lost 1 base at V and 4 bases at J; junction bases unmatched: 12. The CDR3 bases are TGTGCCAGCAGCCAAGGCGACAGGGGCTTAAACGGAGGAAACACCATATATTTT. As protein: CASSQGDRGLNGGNTIYF.

V usage is TRBV5-4 and J usage is TRBJ2-3, with 7 bases matching TRBD2. The CDR3 has 15 residues. The J segment lost 2 bases and the V segment lost 1 base, leaving 4 bases of the junction unmatched. Germline-derived CDR1 and CDR2 are SGHNT and YYREEE (reference sequence). The CDR3 DNA is TGTGCCAGCAGCTTGACTAGCGTACTCACAGATACGCAGTATTTT. It encodes CASSLTSVLTDTQYF. Full variable domain (rest looked up from reference TRBV5-4 and TRBJ2-3): ETGVTQSPTHLIKTRGQQVTLRCSSQSGHNTVSWYQQALGQGPQFIFQYYREEENGRGNFPPRFSGLQFPNYSSELNVNALELDDSALYLCASSLTSVLTDTQYFGPGTRLTVL.

The rearrangement joins TRBV2 to TRBJ2-1, with TRBD2 matching over 13 bases. Germline assignment: CDR1 SNHLY and CDR2 FYNNEI. The CDR3 has 15 residues. V dropped 6 bases and J dropped 4; count of bases not matched to a gene: 3. The CDR3, as DNA: TGTGCCAGCAGGGCGGGACTAGCGGGGTACAATGAGCAGTTCTTC. This translates into CASRAGLAGYNEQFF. The full variable domain, completed using reference TRBV2 and TRBJ2-1, is EPEVTQTPSHQVTQMGQEVILRCVPISNHLYFYWYRQILGQKVEFLVSFYNNEISEKSEIFDDQFSVERPDGSNFTLKIRSTKLEDSAMYFCASRAGLAGYNEQFFGPGTRLTVL.

J is TRBJ1-5 and V is TRBV18; 9 bases line up with TRBD1. With 6 bases clipped from V and 3 bases from J, the junction kept 3 bases outside the gene matches. This CDR3 comprises 14 residues. Germline CDR1 and CDR2: KGHSH and LQKENI. CDR3 sequence (DNA): TGTGCCAGCTCTCGGGACAGGGTCAATCAGCCCCAGCATTTT. Amino acid sequence: CASSRDRVNQPQHF.

V is TRBV18 and J is TRBJ2-7, with 10 bases that match TRBD1. The CDR3 sequence is 15 residues long. The V and J ends lost 6 bases and 1 base, in that order; junction bases with no gene match: 6. Germline V gives CDR1 KGHSH, CDR2 LQKENI. The CDR3 region is CASSPRTGGSYEQYF. In DNA, the CDR3 is TGTGCCAGCTCCCCTAGGACAGGGGGGTCCTACGAGCAGTACTTC.

Notes on this clone: The junction and the germline gene differ at one end; a read error may be behind it. The genes are TRBV5-1 and TRBJ2-7; D perhaps matches TRBD1 (7 bases). CDR1 is SGHRS and CDR2 is YFSETQ in the germline V gene. The CDR3 has 14 amino acids. The CDR3 sequence is CASSPGGGSNEQYF. Written as DNA, the CDR3 is TGCGCCAGCAGTCCTGGAGGGGGCTCCAACGAGCAGTACTTC. Drawing the rest from reference TRBV5-1 and TRBJ2-7, the complete variable domain is KAGVTQTPRYLIKTRGQQVTLSCSPISGHRSVSWYQQTPGQGLQFLFEYFSETQRNKGNFPGRFSGRQFSNSRSEMNVSTLELGDSALYLCASSPGGGSNEQYFGPGTRLTVT.

This chain connects TRBV4-3 to TRBJ2-3, with 9 bases matching TRBD2. The CDR3 extends over 19 amino acids. The germline V gene encodes CDR1 LGHNA and CDR2 YSLEER. V shed 1 base, J shed 0 bases, and the junction held 11 bases outside the gene matches. The CDR3 spells CASSQGFRGRAWSTDTQYF. In nucleotides, the CDR3 is TGCGCCAGCAGCCAAGGATTTCGCGGGAGGGCCTGGAGCACAGATACGCAGTATTTT.